This T cell receptor beta chain originates from a study of blood T cell repertoires in COVID-19. Looking at the study overall: Sites in the United States, Italy and Spain provided acute and convalescent COVID-19 samples. T cells, B-cell-depleted T cells, or PBMCs provided the cDNA or gDNA that served as material.

As processed by the authors: From reference gene primer amplification, estimates of nucleated cell counts were derived. Sequencing was performed with immunoSEQ multiplex PCR; in TCRdb, only in-frame clones are kept and a portion is missing. V, J and clone size were drawn from that table, and D and trimming were deduced from the DNA. The sample lists roughly 59,000 clones; over 70% were seen once. The clonotype comes from a human donor in a cohort sampled during active COVID-19. Sequencing used peripheral blood.

In DNA, the CDR3 is TGTGCCAGCAGCATCGGAGTGAACAATGAGCAGTTCTTC. It specifies CASSIGVNNEQFF. The chain has TRBV21-1 and TRBJ2-1; TRBD2 is taken as the D call from the table, unchecked against the DNA. TRBV21-1 is a documented pseudogene. The CDR3 loop spans 13 amino acids.